The clone carrying this TCR beta chain was counted only a few times. One junction end does not reproduce the germline sequence, and a read error may be involved. The data stem from a study of T cells in Graves' hyperthyroidism and ophthalmopathy. Amplified TCR beta CDR3 regions came from RNA transcripts. Primed by the HTBI set, a first-round RT-PCR was run on the TCR CDR3. A single record per CDR3 protein comes from TCRdb applying MiXCR to the multiplex PCR reads. The table lists over 200,000 distinct CDR3 sequences, about 15% of them singletons. Patients were aged 18 to 65, had disease duration under 2 months, and had newly diagnosed hyperthyroidism. Blood was drawn at first hyperthyroidism diagnosis, before any ophthalmopathy symptoms. Germline assignment: CDR1 SGHRS and CDR2 YFSETQ. CDR3 length: 14 amino acids.

V gene TRBV5-1 combines with J gene TRBJ2-1; the D gene is possibly TRBD2 (5 bases). The receptor was derived from a woman aged 35 to 49 with Graves' hyperthyroidism that later progressed to Graves' ophthalmopathy. The specimen was blood. CDR3 DNA sequence: TGCGCCAGCAGAAAGTCTAGCTCCTACAATGCGCAGTTCTTC. Protein sequence: CASRKSSSYNAQFF.